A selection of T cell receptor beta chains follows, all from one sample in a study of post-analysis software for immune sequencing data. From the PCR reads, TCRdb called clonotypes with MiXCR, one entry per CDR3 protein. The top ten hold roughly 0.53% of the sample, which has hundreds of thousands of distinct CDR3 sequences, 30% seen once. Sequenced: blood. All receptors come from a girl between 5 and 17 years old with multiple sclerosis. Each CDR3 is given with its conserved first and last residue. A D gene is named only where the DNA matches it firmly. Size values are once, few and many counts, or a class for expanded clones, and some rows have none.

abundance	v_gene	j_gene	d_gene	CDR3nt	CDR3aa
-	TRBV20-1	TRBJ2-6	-	TGCAGTGCTAGAGAGACAGGGAGGGCTGGGGCCAACGTCCTGACTTTC	CSARETGRAGANVLTF
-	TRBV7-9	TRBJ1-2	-	TGTGCCAGCAGCTTACGGGACGGGGCGGCTAACTATGGCTACACCTTC	CASSLRDGAANYGYTF
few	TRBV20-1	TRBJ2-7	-	TGCAGTGCTAGAGGGTCAGACGAGCAGTACTTC	CSARGSDEQYF
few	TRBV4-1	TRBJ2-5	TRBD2	TGCGCCAGCAGCCAAGATAGCGGGGTATTTGAGACCCAGTACTTC	CASSQDSGVFETQYF
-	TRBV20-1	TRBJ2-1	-	TGCAGTGCCGGTCGGCTAGCGCGGAGCTCCTACAATGAGCAGTTCTTC	CSAGRLARSSYNEQFF
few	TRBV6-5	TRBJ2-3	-	TGTGCCAGCAGGGGAGACGGGCGAGATACGCAGTATTTT	CASRGDGRDTQYF
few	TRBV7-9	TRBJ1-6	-	TGTGCCAGCAGCCGGGGAAAGGGTCGGGATAATTCACCCCTCCACTTT	CASSRGKGRDNSPLHF
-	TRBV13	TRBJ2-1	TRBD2	TGTGCCAGCAGCTTCGATGCTAGCGGGAGGTACAATGAGCAGTTCTTC	CASSFDASGRYNEQFF
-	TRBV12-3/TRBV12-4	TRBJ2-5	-	TGTGCCACTACTTCTGGGAGAGGGGAAGTTCGAGAGACCCAGTACTTC	CATTSGRGEVRETQYF
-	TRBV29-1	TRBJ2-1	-	TGCAGCGTGGCGGGGCCCAATGAGCAGTTCTTC	CSVAGPNEQFF
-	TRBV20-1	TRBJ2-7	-	TGCAGTGCTAGGGCCCTTGGTGCTAGTCGTGGCTACGAGCAGTACTTC	CSARALGASRGYEQYF
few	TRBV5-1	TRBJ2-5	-	TGCGCCAGCAGCTTGGATGGCAGACCCCAAGAGACCCAGTACTTC	CASSLDGRPQETQYF
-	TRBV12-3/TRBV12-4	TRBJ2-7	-	TGTGCCAGCAGTTTGGTCGGGACCTACGAGCAGTACTTC	CASSLVGTYEQYF
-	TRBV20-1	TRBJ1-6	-	TGCAGTGTTAGAGGGCCCGCTGCCTCCTATAATTCACCCCTCCACTTT	CSVRGPAASYNSPLHF
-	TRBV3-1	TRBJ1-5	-	TGTGCCAGCAGCCAAGGGGACGGGCCCCAGCATTTT	CASSQGDGPQHF
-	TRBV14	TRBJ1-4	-	TGTGCCAGCAGCCAAACGACAGGAAGACTGTTTTTT	CASSQTTGRLFF
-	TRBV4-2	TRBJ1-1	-	TGTGCCGGCAGCCAAGGGCAGGGGACCTCTGAAGCTTTCTTT	CAGSQGQGTSEAFF
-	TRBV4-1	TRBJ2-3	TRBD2	TGCGCCAGCAGCCAAAGCGAAGCGGGGGGAGGCACAGATACGCAGTATTTT	CASSQSEAGGGTDTQYF
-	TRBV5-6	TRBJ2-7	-	TGTGCCAGCAGCTTGAGGGTGCCCCCGATCTACGAGCAGTACTTC	CASSLRVPPIYEQYF
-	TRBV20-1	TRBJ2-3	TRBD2	TGCAGTGCTAGTTGGGCTAGCGGGAGTACCCGCCCAGGTACGCAGTATTTT	CSASWASGSTRPGTQYF
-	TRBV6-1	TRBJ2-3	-	TGTGCCAGCAGGGAGACCGGGACAGATACGCAGTATTTT	CASRETGTDTQYF
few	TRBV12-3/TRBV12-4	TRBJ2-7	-	TGTGCCAGCAGTTTACCTCGGGGAGTGGAGCAGTACTTC	CASSLPRGVEQYF
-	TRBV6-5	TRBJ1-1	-	TGTGCCAGCAGTGCCGGGTGGGGGGAAGCTTTCTTT	CASSAGWGEAFF
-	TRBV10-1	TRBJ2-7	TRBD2	TGCGCCAGCAGCCCGGGACTAGCGGGAGAGCGCGAGCAGTACTTC	CASSPGLAGEREQYF
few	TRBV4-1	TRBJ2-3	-	TGCGCCAGCAGAAGCGTGTACCAAACAGATACGCAGTATTTT	CASRSVYQTDTQYF
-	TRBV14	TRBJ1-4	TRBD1	TGTGCCAGCAGCCACCGCTGGGGACAGACGCGTGAAAAACTGTTTTTT	CASSHRWGQTREKLFF
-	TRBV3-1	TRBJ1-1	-	TGTGCCGGCAGCGCGCCCATCGGAGCTGTGGATGAAGCTTTCTTT	CAGSAPIGAVDEAFF
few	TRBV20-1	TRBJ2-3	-	TGCTCTTCCACACCCGGGACGGCGGAGGATACGCAGTATTTT	CSSTPGTAEDTQYF
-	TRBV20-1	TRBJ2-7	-	TGCAGTGCTGACGACTATCACAAGTCCTACGGGCAGTACTTC	CSADDYHKSYGQYF
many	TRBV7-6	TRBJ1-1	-	TGTGCCAGCAGTTTGCTACCGAACACTGAAGCTTTCTTT	CASSLLPNTEAFF
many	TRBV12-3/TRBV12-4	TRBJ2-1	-	TGTGCCAGCACGGGGTACAATGAGCAGTTCTTC	CASTGYNEQFF
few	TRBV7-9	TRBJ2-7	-	TGTGCCAGCAGCGCCTCCCACAGGTATCCCTACGAGCAGTACTTC	CASSASHRYPYEQYF
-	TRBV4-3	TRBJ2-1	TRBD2	TGCGCCAGCAGCCGTGGACTAGCGGGACGATACAATGAGCAGTTCTTC	CASSRGLAGRYNEQFF
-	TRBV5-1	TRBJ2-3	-	TGCGCCAGCAGCTCTGAGCGGCCTAGTACAGATACGCAGTATTTT	CASSSERPSTDTQYF
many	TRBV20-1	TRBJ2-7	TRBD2	TGCAGTGCTAGAGTCCCAGCGGGAGAGGGCGAGCAGTACTTC	CSARVPAGEGEQYF
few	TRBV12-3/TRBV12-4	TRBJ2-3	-	TGTGCCAGCAGACCGGGACACTTCACAGATACGCAGTATTTT	CASRPGHFTDTQYF
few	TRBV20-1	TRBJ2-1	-	TGCAGTGCTCTCCTACCGCGGCTCGGCTACAATGAGCAGTTCTTC	CSALLPRLGYNEQFF
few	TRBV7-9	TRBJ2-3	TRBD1	TGTGCCAGCAGCCGGGACAGGGGGCTTATAGATACGCAGTATTTT	CASSRDRGLIDTQYF
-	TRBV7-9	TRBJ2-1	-	TGTGCCAGCAGCTTAGATCTTGGAAACTCCTACAATGAGCAGTTCTTC	CASSLDLGNSYNEQFF
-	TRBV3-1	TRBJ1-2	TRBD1	TGTGCCAGCAGGCGGACAGGGTGGGACGGCTACACCTTC	CASRRTGWDGYTF
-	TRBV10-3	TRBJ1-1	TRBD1	TGTGCCTTCAGTGAGCCCACCCACAGGACAGGGACGAACACTGAAGCTTTCTTT	CAFSEPTHRTGTNTEAFF
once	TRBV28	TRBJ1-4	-	TGTGCCAGCAGTCCTACCCTCACCGAAACCACAAATGAAAAACTGTTTTTT	CASSPTLTETTNEKLFF
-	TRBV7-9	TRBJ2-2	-	TGTGCCAGCAGCTTACTACTAGCTGCTTCCGGGGAGCTGTTTTTT	CASSLLLAASGELFF
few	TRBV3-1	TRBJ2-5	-	TGTGCCAGCAGCGAGACTAGACAGGGTTTGGGAGAGACCCAGTACTTC	CASSETRQGLGETQYF
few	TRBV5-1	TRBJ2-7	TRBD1	TGCGCCAGCCGGAGGGACAGGGGATTAGGCAATGAGCAGTACTTC	CASRRDRGLGNEQYF
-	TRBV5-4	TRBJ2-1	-	TGTGCCAGCAGCTCTACGGCCAACAATGAGCAGTTCTTC	CASSSTANNEQFF
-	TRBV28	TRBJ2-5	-	TGTGCCAGCAGCCCCAGCGGTTTCCAAGAGACCCAGTACTTC	CASSPSGFQETQYF
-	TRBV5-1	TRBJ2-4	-	TGCGCCAGCAGCTCGTTTGGAGGGGCGCGGGCCAAAAACATTCAGTACTTC	CASSSFGGARAKNIQYF
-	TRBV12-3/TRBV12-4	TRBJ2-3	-	TGTGCCAGCAGGTCAGTTGATACGCAGTATTTT	CASRSVDTQYF
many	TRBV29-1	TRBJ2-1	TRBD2	TGCAGCGTTGTGGTGGCTAGCGGGAGCAAGGAAGAGCAGTTCTTC	CSVVVASGSKEEQFF
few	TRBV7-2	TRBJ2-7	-	TGTGCCAGCAGCTTAGCAGGCACGGTTAAAACCCACGAGCAGTACTTC	CASSLAGTVKTHEQYF
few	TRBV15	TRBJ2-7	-	TGTGCCACCAGCAGAGATTTGGGTAGGGTAGAGCAGTACTTC	CATSRDLGRVEQYF
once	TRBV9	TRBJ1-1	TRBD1	TGTGCCAGCAGCCCTCGGGACAGGGGCACCGCGCGGGCTGAAGCTTTCTTT	CASSPRDRGTARAEAFF